These 23 T cell receptor beta chains were all obtained from the same sample, sequenced in a study of CD8 T cells in Susac syndrome (dated by TCRdb to between 2018 and 2020). Preparation of the library involved the immunoSEQ multiplex PCR assay. RNA was extracted with the RNeasy kit and 0.5 to 1 ug was reverse transcribed using random hexamers. TCRdb reprocessed the public reads (quality trimming at Q25 with fastp, clone calling with MiXCR) and kept in-frame beta chains. Entries that share a CDR3 protein sequence are merged under the most common genes and DNA. This sample lists about 170,000 distinct CDR3 sequences; over 85% were detected once. The ten largest clones take up approximately 0.094% of the sample. The sequencing sample was made of CD4+ T cells from PBMCs. The origin of the receptors is a human donor with multiple sclerosis.

V and J are TRBV5-1 and TRBJ2-3; 7 bases fit TRBD1. The J segment lost 6 bases and the V segment lost 0 bases, leaving 4 bases of the junction unmatched. From germline, CDR1 is SGHRS and CDR2 YFSETQ. The CDR3 spans 14 residues. For the CDR3, the DNA is TGCGCCAGCAGCTTGGAGACAGGGCAGGATACGCAGTATTTT. Residues: CASSLETGQDTQYF.

This rearrangement joins TRBV11-3 to TRBJ2-3; D is perhaps TRBD1 or TRBD2 (5 bases each). CDR1 is SGHNT, CDR2 YENEEA, per germline. This CDR3 region has 16 residues. V was shortened by 5 bases and J by 2 bases, with 17 bases between the two germline ends. The CDR3 DNA is TGTGCCAGCAGCCGCGAACTAGGGGACCCCACAGATACGCAGTATTTT. As protein: CASSRELGDPTDTQYF.

This clonotype was seen just once. The chain employs TRBV5-1 and TRBJ1-1; no firm D call. CDR1 is SGHRS, CDR2 YFSETQ, per germline. With 4 bases removed from V and 13 bases from J, the gap between germline ends came to 23 bases. CDR3 size: 14 residues. In nucleotides, the CDR3 is TGCGCCAGCAGCCTTGATAGCGCAGGTTTTCGTTGTTTCTTT. Translated, it gives CASSLDSAGFRCFF. Full variable domain (missing parts from reference TRBV5-1 and TRBJ1-1): KAGVTQTPRYLIKTRGQQVTLSCSPISGHRSVSWYQQTPGQGLQFLFEYFSETQRNKGNFPGRFSGRQFSNSRSEMNVSTLELGDSALYLCASSLDSAGFRCFFGQGTRLTVV.

The chain employs TRBV6-2 or TRBV6-3 and TRBJ2-2; TRBD1 is a possible D gene (5 bases). The germline V gene encodes CDR1 MNHEY and CDR2 SVGEGT. Deletions cut 3 bases from V and 5 bases from J, with 7 bases between. This CDR3 has 13 residues. The DNA for the CDR3 is TGTGCCAGCAGTTATCCAGGGACCGGGGAGCTGTTTTTT. Amino acid sequence: CASSYPGTGELFF.

CDR3 in amino acids: CASSLDSVSTDTQYF. The CDR3, as DNA: TGTGCCAGCAGCTTGGACTCGGTCAGCACAGATACGCAGTATTTT. V is TRBV5-4 and J is TRBJ2-3; D gene unclear. The CDR3 covers 15 residues. V lost 0 bases to trimming and J lost 0 bases, with 8 bases between them. Germline V gene lookup returns CDR1 SGHNT and CDR2 YYREEE (reference sequence).

The chain joins TRBV7-2 to TRBJ2-7; D gene uncertain. CDR3 length: 13 amino acids. The germline gives CDR1 SGHTA, CDR2 FQGNSA. The germline V and J ends were trimmed by 1 base and 5 bases, with 9 bases remaining between them. DNA of the CDR3: TGTGCCAGCAGCTTAGGACGACGGGACGAGCAGTACTTC. Its translation: CASSLGRRDEQYF.

The CDR3 reads CSASSGMGNSYEQYF. The CDR3 DNA reads as TGCAGTGCTAGTAGTGGGATGGGCAACTCCTACGAGCAGTACTTC. The chain joins TRBV20-1 to TRBJ2-7; no clear D gene. V lost 3 bases, J lost 0 bases, and 15 bases lay in between. Germline V gene lookup returns CDR1 DFQATT and CDR2 SNEGSKA (reference sequence). This CDR3 is built from 15 residues.

This chain connects TRBV10-3 to TRBJ1-1; D unclear. V gave up 0 bases and J gave up 4 bases, with 12 bases separating them. This CDR3 is 15 amino acids long. Per the germline V gene, CDR1 is ENHRY and CDR2 is SYGVKD. The CDR3 region is CAISESEAFSTEAFF. CDR3 bases: TGTGCCATCAGTGAGTCCGAGGCTTTTAGCACTGAAGCTTTCTTT.

This sequence joins TRBV4-3 and TRBJ2-1; D may be TRBD2 (6 bases). Germline V gene lookup returns CDR1 LGHNA and CDR2 YSLEER. The CDR3 consists of 16 residues. Trimming left V 4 bases short and J 0 bases short, with 13 bases between. Here the CDR3 DNA reads TGCGCCAGCAGCCTTGTTAGCGGCTACTCCTACAATGAGCAGTTCTTC. Protein sequence: CASSLVSGYSYNEQFF.

This chain connects TRBV6-6 to TRBJ1-2; 10 positions match TRBD1. Germline V gene lookup returns CDR1 MNHNY and CDR2 SVGAGI (reference sequence). The length of the CDR3 is 15 residues. After removal of 6 bases from V and 7 bases from J, the junction contained 11 bases not matched to a gene. The CDR3 nucleotides read TGTGCCAGCAGCGAACCGGGACAGGGGAGAACTGGCTACACCTTC. The encoded protein is CASSEPGQGRTGYTF.

V usage is TRBV7-2 and J usage is TRBJ2-5, with D possibly matching TRBD1 (6 bases). The CDR3 consists of 15 residues. V was shortened by 4 bases and J by 1 base, with 13 bases between the two germline ends. CDR1 is SGHTA, CDR2 FQGNSA, per germline. CDR3 sequence: CASSSDRWGQETQYF. CDR3 coding DNA: TGTGCCAGCAGCTCAGACAGGTGGGGCCAAGAGACCCAGTACTTC.

This chain joins TRBV11-1 and TRBJ2-2; D may be TRBD2 (5 bases). This CDR3 has 16 amino acids. Trimming left V 5 bases short and J 4 bases short, with 17 bases between. Germline V CDR1 and CDR2: SGHAT, FQDESV (reference sequence). CDR3 sequence: CASSRIPGITTGELFF. The CDR3 DNA reads as TGTGCCAGCAGCCGAATCCCCGGGATTACCACCGGGGAGCTGTTTTTT.

V usage is TRBV25-1 and J usage is TRBJ1-2; D not certain. This CDR3 spans 14 amino acids. V gave up 1 base and J gave up 6 bases, with 12 bases separating them. In germline, CDR1 is MGHDK, CDR2 SYGVNS. CDR3 sequence (DNA): TGTGCCAGCAGTGAATCGGCCAGAAGCAATGGCTACACCTTC. The encoded protein is CASSESARSNGYTF.

The gene calls are TRBV3-1 and TRBJ1-6; D gene uncertain. This CDR3 comprises 12 residues. From germline, CDR1 is LGHDT and CDR2 YNNKEL (reference sequence). V was clipped by 4 bases and J by 8 bases, with 6 bases between them. CDR3 in amino acids: CASSRGDSPLHF. CDR3 nucleotide sequence: TGTGCCAGCAGCCGCGGGGATTCACCCCTCCACTTT.

The chain recombines TRBV15 with TRBJ1-4; maybe TRBD1 (6 bases). V shed 0 bases and J shed 10 bases, with 12 bases lying between them. This CDR3 is built from 14 residues. Per the germline V gene, CDR1 is LNHNV and CDR2 is YYDKDF (reference sequence). In DNA, the CDR3 is TGTGCCACCAGCAGAGATGTTGGGGGCCTAAAACTGTTTTTT. It is translated as CATSRDVGGLKLFF.

CDR3 amino acids: CSVAHGGKRNTEAFF. CDR3 nucleotide sequence: TGCAGCGTCGCGCACGGGGGCAAGAGGAACACTGAAGCTTTCTTT. The chain employs TRBV29-1 and TRBJ1-1; a possible D gene is TRBD1 (6 bases). The germline V and J ends were trimmed by 6 bases and 1 base, with 18 bases remaining between them. The CDR3 totals 15 residues. The germline CDR1 and CDR2 sequences are SQVTM and ANQGSEA.

The J gene is TRBJ2-1, the V gene TRBV28; D tentatively fits TRBD1 or TRBD2 (5 bases each). Looked up from germline, CDR1 is MDHEN and CDR2 is SYDVKM. Trimming pared 2 bases from V and 5 bases from J, leaving 13 bases between. There are 15 residues in the CDR3. CDR3 nucleotides: TGTGCCAGCAGTTTAAGGCAGGGAGCGAACAATGAGCAGTTCTTC. Protein: CASSLRQGANNEQFF.

The chain carries TRBV5-8 and TRBJ1-2, with TRBD1 matching 11 bases. The CDR3 has 15 amino acids. Germline CDR1 reads SGHTS; CDR2 reads YDEGEE. Germline trimming cut 3 bases from V and 2 bases from J; bases unmatched to any gene: 3. The CDR3 is CASSSGQGANYGYTF. CDR3 nucleotide sequence: TGTGCCAGCAGCTCTGGACAGGGGGCGAACTATGGCTACACCTTC.

This clonotype was counted only a few times. This chain connects TRBV3-1 to TRBJ1-2; TRBD1 is a possible D gene (5 bases). Trimming cost V 1 base and J 8 bases, with 11 bases left between them. This CDR3 region has 13 residues. From germline, CDR1 is LGHDT and CDR2 YNNKEL (reference sequence). CDR3 loop: CASSQGGSSGYTF. The CDR3 DNA is TGTGCCAGCAGCCAAGGGGGCTCGAGCGGCTACACCTTC.

The chain employs TRBV6-5 and TRBJ2-2; D uncertain. CDR3 size: 14 residues. CDR1 and CDR2 (germline): MNHEY, SVGAGI. V lost 6 bases and J lost 4, with 12 bases in between. CDR3 region: CASSLTSLTGELFF. The CDR3 nucleotides are TGTGCCAGCAGCTTGACTTCCCTCACCGGGGAGCTGTTTTTT.

The CDR3, as DNA: TGCAGTGCTAGAGGTCCCGGGACAGATGTTTCATATGGCTACACCTTC. Its protein product is CSARGPGTDVSYGYTF. V and J are TRBV20-1 and TRBJ1-2; 7 bases map to TRBD1. The CDR3 has 16 residues. The V segment lost 1 base and the J segment 5 bases; nucleotides outside the gene matches: 13. Germline V gives CDR1 DFQATT, CDR2 SNEGSKA (reference sequence).

The V gene is TRBV3-1, the J gene TRBJ2-2; D is possibly TRBD2 (5 bases). CDR1 and CDR2 from the germline V gene are LGHDT and YNNKEL (reference sequence). Trimming took off 4 bases at V and 0 bases at J, with 12 bases between the two ends. The CDR3 contains 16 residues. CDR3 region: CASSLAGNTNTGELFF. The CDR3 DNA follows: TGTGCCAGCAGCCTCGCCGGGAATACGAACACCGGGGAGCTGTTTTTT.

This clonotype appeared once. The genes are TRBV28 and TRBJ2-2; the D gene is possibly TRBD1 (6 bases). Trimming removed 5 bases from V and 5 bases from J, with 15 bases in between. Per the germline V gene, CDR1 is MDHEN and CDR2 is SYDVKM. This CDR3 is 15 amino acids long. CDR3 sequence (DNA): TGTGCCAGCAGTCTGGGATCGACAGGAACCGGGGAGCTGTTTTTT. This gives the protein CASSLGSTGTGELFF. The full variable domain, rest sourced from reference TRBV28 and TRBJ2-2, is DVKVTQSSRYLVKRTGEKVFLECVQDMDHENMFWYRQDPGLGLRLIYFSYDVKMKEKGDIPEGYSVSREKKERFSLILESASTNQTSMYLCASSLGSTGTGELFFGEGSRLTVL.